This T cell receptor (beta chain) originates from a study of metastatic and nonmetastatic thyroid tumors. Findings of the study overall: Malignant thyroid tumors reportedly had TCR beta diversity that was significantly higher than in benign nodules, in blood and tumor.

Remarks on this clone: Its antigen is not identified.

Every patient was untreated before thyroid surgery. The ends were cut back, 2 bases at V and 8 bases at J, with 7 bases in the middle. The CDR3 contains 11 residues. Germline assignment: CDR1 MGHDK and CDR2 SYGVNS. TCRdb re-clonotyped the PCR reads via MiXCR. The sample consists of tens of thousands of clones, about a sixth of them appearing once. The source of this sequence is a female donor with papillary thyroid cancer or a benign thyroid nodule (not recorded which). Some clones in this sample may be carry-over from other donors' samples. Sequenced sample: blood. The chain employs TRBV25-1 and TRBJ2-7, with D hard to call. CDR3 nucleotides: TGTGCCAGCAGTGAAGTTGAAAAGCAGTACTTC. Translation: CASSEVEKQYF.